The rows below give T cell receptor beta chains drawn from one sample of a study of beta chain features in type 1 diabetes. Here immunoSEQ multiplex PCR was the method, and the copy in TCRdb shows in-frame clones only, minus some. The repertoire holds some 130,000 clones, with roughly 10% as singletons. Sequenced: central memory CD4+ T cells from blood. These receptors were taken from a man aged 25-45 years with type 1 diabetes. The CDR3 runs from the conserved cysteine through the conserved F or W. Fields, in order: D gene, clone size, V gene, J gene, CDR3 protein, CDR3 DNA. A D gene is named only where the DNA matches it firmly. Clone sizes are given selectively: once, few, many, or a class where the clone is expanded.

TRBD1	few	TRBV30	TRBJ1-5	CAWSVDRVQPQHF	TGTGCCTGGAGTGTGGACAGGGTTCAGCCCCAGCATTTT
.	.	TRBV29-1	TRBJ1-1	CSVDSPWGNTEAFF	TGCAGCGTCGACAGTCCGTGGGGTAACACTGAAGCTTTCTTT
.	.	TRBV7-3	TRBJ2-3	CASSSGEIGTQYF	TGTGCCAGCAGCTCCGGGGAGATCGGCACGCAGTATTTT
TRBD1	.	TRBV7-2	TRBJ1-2	CASSPGQGNYGYTF	TGTGCCAGCAGTCCCGGACAGGGGAACTATGGCTACACCTTC
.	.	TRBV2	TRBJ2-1	CASSPHGGPGRGEQFF	TGTGCCAGCAGCCCTCACGGGGGACCTGGACGGGGTGAGCAGTTCTTC
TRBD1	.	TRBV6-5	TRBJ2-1	CASSHDRDAYNEQFF	TGTGCCAGCAGTCACGACAGGGATGCTTACAATGAGCAGTTCTTC
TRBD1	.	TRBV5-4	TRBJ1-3	CASSGTGGWNGGNTIYF	TGTGCCAGCAGCGGAACAGGGGGTTGGAATGGTGGAAACACCATATATTTT
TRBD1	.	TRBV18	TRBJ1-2	CASSPGQGAGDYGYTF	TGTGCCAGCTCACCCGGACAGGGGGCAGGGGACTATGGCTACACCTTC
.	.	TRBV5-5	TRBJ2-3	CASSLGGVTDTQYF	TGTGCCAGCAGCTTGGGCGGCGTCACAGATACGCAGTATTTT
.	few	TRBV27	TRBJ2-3	CASSLWQGGEGDTQYF	TGTGCCAGCAGTTTATGGCAGGGAGGAGAGGGAGATACGCAGTATTTT
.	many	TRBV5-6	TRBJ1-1	CASSAKQKAGTEAFF	TGTGCCAGCAGCGCAAAACAGAAGGCAGGCACTGAAGCTTTCTTT
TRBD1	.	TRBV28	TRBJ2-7	CASSSTGGAYEQYF	TGTGCCAGCAGTTCGACAGGGGGGGCCTACGAGCAGTACTTC
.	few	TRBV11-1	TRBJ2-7	CASTHRGQGAYEQYF	TGTGCCAGCACCCATCGGGGGCAGGGGGCCTACGAGCAGTACTTC
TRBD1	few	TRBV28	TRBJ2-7	CASSQPGTAYEQYF	TGTGCCAGCAGTCAACCCGGGACAGCCTACGAGCAGTACTTC
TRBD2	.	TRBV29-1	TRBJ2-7	CSASAGLAIQWEQYF	TGCAGCGCTTCCGCGGGACTAGCGATTCAGTGGGAGCAGTACTTC
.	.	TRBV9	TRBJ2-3	CASSAQGPGTDTQYF	TGTGCCAGCAGCGCCCAGGGGCCCGGCACAGATACGCAGTATTTT
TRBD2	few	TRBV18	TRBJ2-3	CASGAGGPADTQYF	TGTGCCAGCGGCGCGGGGGGGCCGGCAGATACGCAGTATTTT
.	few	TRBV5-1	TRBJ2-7	CASNPTGVREQYF	TGCGCCAGCAATCCCACCGGGGTTAGGGAGCAGTACTTC
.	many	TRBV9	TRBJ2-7	CASSVGVEQGLYEQYF	TGTGCCAGCAGCGTAGGGGTGGAACAGGGCCTCTACGAGCAGTACTTC
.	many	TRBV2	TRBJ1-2	CASYVRGFNGYTF	TGTGCCAGCTACGTAAGAGGGTTTAATGGCTACACCTTC